One sample yielded the 16 T cell receptor beta chains listed below, sequenced in a study of T cells after yellow fever vaccination. TCRdb called the 5' RACE reads again in MiXCR, with one record for every CDR3 protein. The repertoire holds about 310,000 distinct CDR3 sequences, with 3% to 4.5% as singletons. Sequenced here: PBMCs, sampled on the day of the yellow fever booster vaccination. The receptors come from a man aged 18 to 30 who received the YFV17D yellow fever vaccine.

This clonotype was seen a handful of times. This sequence joins TRBV14 and TRBJ2-7; D is possibly TRBD1 or TRBD2 (6 bases each). V lost 1 base to trimming and J lost 2 bases, with 18 bases between them. This CDR3 has 17 residues. Germline V gene sequence: CDR1 SGHDN, CDR2 FVKESK. CDR3 amino acids: CASSQGTYWRDTYEQYF. Here the CDR3 DNA reads TGTGCCAGCAGCCAAGGGACCTATTGGAGGGACACCTACGAGCAGTACTTC.

The chain has TRBV4-2 and TRBJ2-1, with 8 bases lining up with TRBD1. The V gene's germline CDR1 is LGHNA and CDR2 YNFKEQ. V lost 1 base, J lost 2 bases, and 1 base stayed unmatched. This CDR3 contains 15 residues. CDR3 in DNA: TGTGCCAGCAGCCAAGGGACAGGGCCCTACAATGAGCAGTTCTTC. This translates into CASSQGTGPYNEQFF.

The genes are TRBV12-3 or TRBV12-4 and TRBJ2-3; TRBD2 matches at 7 bases. The CDR3 consists of 13 residues. With 3 bases clipped from V and 4 bases from J, the junction kept 1 base outside the gene matches. CDR3 sequence reads: CASSFREADTQYF. DNA for the CDR3: TGTGCCAGCAGTTTTCGGGAGGCAGATACGCAGTATTTT.

This clonotype has a handful of counts. The chain recombines TRBV7-2 with TRBJ2-7, with TRBD1 as a possible D gene (5 bases). Germline V gene lookup returns CDR1 SGHTA and CDR2 FQGNSA. The CDR3 runs to 15 residues. V was shortened by 5 bases and J by 3 bases, with 17 bases between the two germline ends. The chain's CDR3 is CASSQRTTANYEQYF. In DNA, the CDR3 is TGTGCCAGCAGCCAACGGACGACAGCAAACTACGAGCAGTACTTC.

Comment on this clonotype: A clone one base away is much larger, so this may be a read error. This chain connects TRBV7-3 to TRBJ2-1; 7 nucleotides match TRBD2. Germline V lookup: CDR1 SGHTA, CDR2 FQGTGA. The V and J ends lost 5 bases and 4 bases, in that order; junction bases with no gene match: 20. The CDR3 has 19 residues. The CDR3 DNA is TGTGCCAGCAGCCTCCTAAGCGGCCCCGTGGGCGGGGGATACAATGAGCAGTTCTTC. Encoded protein: CASSLLSGPVGGGYNEQFF. Complete variable domain (other parts from reference TRBV7-3 and TRBJ2-1): GAGVSQTPSNKVTEKGKYVELRCDPISGHTALYWYRQSLGQGPEFLIYFQGTGAADDSGLPNDRFFAVRPEGSVSTLKIQRTERGDSAVYLCASSLLSGPVGGGYNEQFFGPGTRLTVL.

This clonotype was counted at least ten times. The V and J genes are TRBV29-1 and TRBJ2-5; D gene unclear. Germline CDR1 SQVTM, CDR2 ANQGSEA. The CDR3 extends over 12 amino acids. Trimming left V 3 bases short and J 1 base short, with 6 bases between. CDR3 region: CSVDGPQETQYF. CDR3 coding DNA: TGCAGCGTTGACGGCCCCCAAGAGACCCAGTACTTC.

This clonotype was observed at least ten times. The chain couples TRBV4-2 to TRBJ2-2; the D is unclear. The CDR3 covers 13 residues. Trimming stripped 5 bases from V and 6 bases from J, with 10 bases between. Germline V CDR1 and CDR2: LGHNA, YNFKEQ. For the CDR3, the DNA is TGTGCCAGCAGCGTGGCGCGGTCCGGGGAGCTGTTTTTT. Translating gives CASSVARSGELFF.

This clonotype was found a few times. The V and J genes are TRBV20-1 and TRBJ1-5; perhaps TRBD1 as D (5 bases). CDR3 length equals 17 residues. CDR1 is DFQATT, CDR2 SNEGSKA, per germline (reference sequence). Trimming took off 5 bases at V and 5 bases at J, with 25 bases between the two ends. CDR3 coding DNA: TGCAGTGCTGAACGTCTGGGACCGGCCTCGGGGTATCAGCCCCAGCATTTT. Its translation: CSAERLGPASGYQPQHF.

This clonotype was counted many times. The chain has TRBV7-9 and TRBJ2-2; 8 bases match TRBD1. The CDR3 is made up of 14 amino acids. Germline CDR1 reads SEHNR; CDR2 reads FQNEAQ (reference sequence). Germline trimming cut 5 bases from V and 4 bases from J; bases unmatched to any gene: 3. The CDR3 loop reads CASSEQGGTGELFF. The CDR3 DNA reads as TGTGCCAGCAGCGAACAGGGGGGCACCGGGGAGCTGTTTTTT.

Comment on this clonotype: Being one base from a much bigger clone, this may be a read error. The V gene is TRBV3-1, the J gene TRBJ2-1; the match to TRBD1 covers 7 bases. The CDR3 is made up of 14 amino acids. V lost 4 bases and J lost 8; bases outside the gene matches: 8. CDR1 and CDR2 (germline): LGHDT, YNNKEL (reference sequence). CDR3 loop: CASSLYKTGYEQFF. The CDR3, as DNA: TGTGCCAGCAGCCTGTACAAGACAGGGTATGAGCAGTTCTTC.

V is TRBV12-5 and J is TRBJ2-3; D may be TRBD2 (6 bases). Germline V gives CDR1 LGHNT, CDR2 FRNRAP. CDR3 length equals 14 residues. V lost 4 bases and J lost 2, with 10 bases in between. CDR3 residues: CASGYGGATDTQYF. The CDR3 DNA is TGTGCTAGTGGTTACGGCGGGGCCACAGATACGCAGTATTTT.

In its sample, this clonotype was seen many times. This chain uses TRBV27 with TRBJ1-5, with 7 bases fitting TRBD1. V shed 4 bases and J 3 bases; nucleotides not matched to a gene: 6. The CDR3 has 15 residues. From germline, CDR1 is MNHEY and CDR2 SMNVEV (reference sequence). The CDR3 sequence: CASSWTGGDNQPQHF. DNA of the CDR3: TGTGCCAGCAGTTGGACAGGCGGGGACAATCAGCCCCAGCATTTT.

This clonotype was observed a handful of times. The chain couples TRBV7-9 to TRBJ1-4; D is unclear. The germline CDR1 and CDR2 sequences are SEHNR and FQNEAQ (reference sequence). V was cut by 5 bases and J by 4 bases, with 11 bases left in between. This CDR3 has 14 residues. CDR3 protein: CASSTDRDNEKLFF. CDR3 sequence (DNA): TGTGCCAGCAGCACGGATCGGGATAATGAAAAACTGTTTTTT.

This chain joins TRBV3-1 and TRBJ1-2, with D perhaps TRBD1 (6 bases). The CDR3 is 16 amino acids. V was pared by 4 bases and J by 7 bases, with 22 bases between. Germline V gene sequence: CDR1 LGHDT, CDR2 YNNKEL (reference sequence). The CDR3 spells CASSLAPTGKRVGYTF. The CDR3 coding sequence is TGTGCCAGCAGCCTCGCCCCGACAGGCAAAAGAGTTGGCTACACCTTC.

This clonotype was observed many times. The chain uses TRBV12-3 or TRBV12-4 and TRBJ2-5; the D is unclear. The CDR3 runs to 13 residues. Trimming removed 3 bases from V and 5 bases from J, with 10 bases in between. CDR3: CASSFVPEETQYF. The CDR3 nucleotides are TGTGCCAGCAGTTTCGTGCCCGAGGAGACCCAGTACTTC.

J is TRBJ1-1 and V is TRBV25-1, with no clear D. V was cut by 2 bases and J by 4 bases, with 14 bases left in between. Germline V CDR1 and CDR2: MGHDK, SYGVNS. CDR3 size: 15 residues. For the CDR3, the DNA is TGTGCCAGCAGTGAAACACAACCGGCGGGCACTGAAGCTTTCTTT. This codes for CASSETQPAGTEAFF.